The entry below gives a single T cell receptor (beta chain) sequence along with its context. This sample is drawn from a study of sequential checkpoint blockade in melanoma. Overall study: Randomization was 1:1 between first-line nivolumab→ipilimumab and ipilimumab→nivolumab. After both sequences, patients received maintenance nivolumab.

Sequencing used immunoSEQ multiplex PCR; TCRdb keeps in-frame clones, though not all of them. The table has 8,000 or so clones, more than 90% seen once. Specified treatment: randomized to nivolumab then ipilimumab (arm A) or the reverse (arm B). PBMC sorting kept live CD3+CD8+ cells without CD19 or CD56. Losses at the gene ends were 5 bases for V and 2 bases for J; bases not matched to a gene: 8. Germline V gives CDR1 MGHRA, CDR2 YSYEKL. The CDR3 is made up of 15 amino acids. This clonotype was sampled from a human donor with melanoma. The rearrangement uses TRBV4-1 and TRBJ2-7, with TRBD1 matching 8 bases. Sequencing was performed on CD8+ T cells sorted from blood (inferred from file names), taken from a patient given nivolumab and ipilimumab in sequence. The chain's CDR3 is CASSYGQGITYEQYV. As DNA, the CDR3 is TGCGCCAGCAGCTACGGACAGGGTATCACCTACGAGCAGTACGTC.